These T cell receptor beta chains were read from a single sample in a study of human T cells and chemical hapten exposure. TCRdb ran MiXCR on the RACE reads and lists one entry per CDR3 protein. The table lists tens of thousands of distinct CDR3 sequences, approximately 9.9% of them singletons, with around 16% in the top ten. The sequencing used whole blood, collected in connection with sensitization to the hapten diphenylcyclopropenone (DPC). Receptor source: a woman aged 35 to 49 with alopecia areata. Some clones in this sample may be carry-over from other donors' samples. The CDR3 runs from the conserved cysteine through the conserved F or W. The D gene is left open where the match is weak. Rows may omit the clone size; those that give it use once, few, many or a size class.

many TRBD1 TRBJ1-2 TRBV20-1 CSAAGGQGSNYGYTF TGCAGTGCAGCTGGGGGACAGGGTTCTAACTATGGCTACACCTTC
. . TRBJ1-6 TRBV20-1 CSARGVQGNSPLHF TGCAGTGCTAGAGGGGTCCAAGGGAATTCACCCCTCCACTTT
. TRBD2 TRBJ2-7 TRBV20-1 CSARGASGGPSYEQYF TGCAGTGCTAGAGGAGCTAGCGGGGGCCCCTCCTACGAGCAGTACTTC
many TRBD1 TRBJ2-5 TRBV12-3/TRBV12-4 CASRRDSEETQYF TGTGCCAGCAGACGGGACAGCGAAGAGACCCAGTACTTC
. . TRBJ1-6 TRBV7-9 CASSLTVKGGNSPLHF TGTGCCAGCAGCTTAACAGTGAAGGGAGGTAATTCACCCCTCCACTTT
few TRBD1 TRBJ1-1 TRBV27 CASSLHRRDRYPVEAFF TGTGCCAGCAGTTTACACCGCCGGGACAGGTATCCCGTTGAAGCTTTCTTT
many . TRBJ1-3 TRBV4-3 CASSQDLFSGNTIYF TGCGCCAGCAGCCAAGACCTGTTCTCTGGAAACACCATATATTTT
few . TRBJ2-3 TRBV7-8 CASSDASTDTQYF TGTGCCAGCAGCGATGCTAGCACAGATACGCAGTATTTT
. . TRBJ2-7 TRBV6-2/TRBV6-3 CASSFRGEQYF TGTGCCAGCAGTTTCCGGGGCGAGCAGTACTTC
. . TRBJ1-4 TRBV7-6 CASSSSSGSSEKLFF TGTGCCAGCAGCTCGTCATCGGGAAGTAGTGAAAAACTGTTTTTT
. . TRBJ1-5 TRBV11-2 CASSLSGGYNQPQHF TGTGCCAGCAGCTTGAGTGGGGGCTACAATCAGCCCCAGCATTTT
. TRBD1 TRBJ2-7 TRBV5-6 CASSWETGSNEQYF TGTGCCAGCAGCTGGGAGACAGGGTCCAACGAGCAGTACTTC
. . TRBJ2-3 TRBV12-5 CASGLVPSEDTQYF TGTGCTAGTGGTTTGGTACCTAGCGAAGATACGCAGTATTTT
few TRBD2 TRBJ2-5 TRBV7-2 CASSLQASGGAKQETQYF TGTGCCAGCAGCTTACAAGCTAGCGGGGGGGCGAAGCAAGAGACCCAGTACTTC
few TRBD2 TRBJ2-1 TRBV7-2 CASTPSGGRYDEQFF TGTGCCAGCACCCCTAGCGGGGGGAGGTACGATGAGCAGTTCTTC
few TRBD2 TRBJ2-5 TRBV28 CASRSSSGGDRETQYF TGTGCCAGCAGGTCCTCCAGCGGGGGGGACCGAGAGACCCAGTACTTC